This TCR beta chain was identified during a study of blood T cell repertoires in COVID-19. Study background: PBMCs, B-cell-depleted T cells, or T cells were the source of the cDNA or gDNA that made up the material.

The length of the CDR3 is 13 residues. CDR1 is PRHDT, CDR2 FYEKMQ, per germline (reference sequence). Trimming left V 7 bases short and J 0 bases short, with 7 bases between. Here immunoSEQ multiplex PCR was the method, and the copy in TCRdb shows in-frame clones only, minus some. Altogether 280,000 or so clones are present, around 85% being singletons, with the ten largest covering under 3%. Cohorts were assigned according to the clinical history that participants reported. The specimen was PBMCs or T cells enriched from blood (not recorded which). The receptor's source is a woman in her fifties or sixties who had recovered from COVID-19. The rearrangement links TRBV13 to TRBJ2-4; no reliable D call. For the CDR3, the DNA is TGTGCCAGCACCCCCCTAGCCAAAAACATTCAGTACTTC. This gives the protein CASTPLAKNIQYF.